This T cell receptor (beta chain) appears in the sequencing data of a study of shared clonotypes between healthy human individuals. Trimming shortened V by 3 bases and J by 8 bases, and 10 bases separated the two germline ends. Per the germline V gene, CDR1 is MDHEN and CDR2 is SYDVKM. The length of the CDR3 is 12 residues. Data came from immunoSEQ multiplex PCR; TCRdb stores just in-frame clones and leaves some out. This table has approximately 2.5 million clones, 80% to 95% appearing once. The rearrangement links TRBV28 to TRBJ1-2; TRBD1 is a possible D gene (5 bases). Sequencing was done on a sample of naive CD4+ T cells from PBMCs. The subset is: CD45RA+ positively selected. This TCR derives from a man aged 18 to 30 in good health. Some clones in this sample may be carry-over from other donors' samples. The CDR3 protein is CASSFREWGYTF. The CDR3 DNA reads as TGTGCCAGCAGTTTCAGGGAGTGGGGCTACACCTTC.